This passage covers 24 T cell receptor beta chains from one sample sequenced in a study of blood T cell repertoires in COVID-19. Some clones are missing from TCRdb's copy, which holds only in-frame ones; the method was immunoSEQ multiplex PCR. Of over 100,000 clones listed, about 87% are singletons. The sequenced sample was peripheral blood. The receptors come from a man aged 50-59 years with active or convalescent COVID-19.

This clone occurred once. The rearrangement uses TRBV29-1 and TRBJ1-5, with 8 bases that match TRBD1. The CDR3 covers 14 residues. Trimming at V came to 4 bases and at J to 2 bases, leaving 4 bases not matched to a gene. CDR1 and CDR2 from the germline V gene are SQVTM and ANQGSEA. The CDR3 sequence: CSVVVQGGNQPQHF. As DNA, the CDR3 is TGCAGCGTTGTTGTACAGGGGGGCAATCAGCCCCAGCATTTT.

The rearrangement links TRBV4-2 to TRBJ1-3, with D uncertain. The CDR3 totals 15 residues. Between the trimmed V and J ends, which lost 1 base and 0 bases, there was a span of 7 bases. The germline gives CDR1 LGHNA, CDR2 YNFKEQ. CDR3 residues: CASSQGPSSGNTIYF. Here the CDR3 DNA reads TGTGCCAGCAGCCAAGGCCCGAGCTCTGGAAACACCATATATTTT.

This clone was counted once. V gene TRBV5-1 combines with J gene TRBJ2-3; 11 positions match TRBD2. J was trimmed by 2 bases and V by 7 bases; bases with no gene match: 3. The CDR3 consists of 14 residues. Germline loops: CDR1 SGHRS, CDR2 YFSETQ. CDR3 in amino acids: CASASGGPTDTQYF. CDR3 coding DNA: TGCGCCAGCGCTAGCGGGGGGCCCACAGATACGCAGTATTTT.

The chain combines TRBV7-2 with TRBJ2-1; 8 nucleotides match TRBD1. Germline loops: CDR1 SGHTA, CDR2 FQGNSA. The CDR3 is 18 residues long. J lost 3 bases, V lost 6 bases, and 16 bases had no gene match. The CDR3 is CASRSTPGGASYYNEQFF. The CDR3 nucleotides are TGTGCCAGCAGGAGTACCCCAGGGGGCGCGTCCTACTACAATGAGCAGTTCTTC.

This sequence joins TRBV7-2 and TRBJ1-1; D might be TRBD1 (6 bases). Trimming left V 3 bases short and J 3 bases short, with 11 bases between. CDR3 size: 14 residues. Looked up from germline, CDR1 is SGHTA and CDR2 is FQGNSA. The CDR3 spells CASSFRTEHTEAFF. CDR3 nucleotide sequence: TGTGCCAGCAGCTTTAGGACAGAGCACACTGAAGCTTTCTTT.

The J gene is TRBJ2-2, the V gene TRBV10-2; the match to TRBD1 covers 10 bases. V trimming: 11 bases; J trimming: 6 bases; junction bases outside the gene matches: 15. The CDR3 length is 16 residues. CDR1 is WSHSY, CDR2 SAAADI, per germline. CDR3 DNA sequence: TGCGCCGGCACCGGGACAGGGGTGGATCGGCCCGGGGAGCTGTTTTTT. It codes for CAGTGTGVDRPGELFF.

This chain uses TRBV15 with TRBJ2-3; 10 positions match TRBD1. The CDR3 contains 15 residues. Per the germline V gene, CDR1 is LNHNV and CDR2 is YYDKDF (reference sequence). Trimming removed 2 bases from V and 5 bases from J; junction bases left unmatched: 4. The DNA of the CDR3 is TGTGCCACCAGCAGACAGGGACAGGGGCGAGATACGCAGTATTTT. Its translation: CATSRQGQGRDTQYF.

This clone has a handful of counts. V gene TRBV7-9 combines with J gene TRBJ2-2; 7 positions match TRBD1. Germline loops: CDR1 SEHNR, CDR2 FQNEAQ (reference sequence). The J segment lost 0 bases and the V segment lost 3 bases, leaving 1 base of the junction unmatched. This CDR3 region has 15 residues. DNA of the CDR3: TGTGCCAGCAGCTTGGGACAGACGAACACCGGGGAGCTGTTTTTT. Translated: CASSLGQTNTGELFF. Using reference TRBV7-9 and TRBJ2-2 for the parts outside the CDR3, the full variable domain is DTGVSQNPRHKITKRGQNVTFRCDPISEHNRLYWYRQTLGQGPEFLTYFQNEAQLEKSRLLSDRFSAERPKGSFSTLEIQRTEQGDSAMYLCASSLGQTNTGELFFGEGSRLTVL.

V usage is TRBV7-9 and J usage is TRBJ1-1; D not certain. Per the germline V gene, CDR1 is SEHNR and CDR2 is FQNEAQ (reference sequence). The germline V and J ends were trimmed by 1 base and 0 bases, with 9 bases remaining between them. CDR3 length: 15 residues. Here the CDR3 reads CASSLGRFMNTEAFF. DNA for the CDR3: TGTGCCAGCAGCTTAGGGAGATTTATGAACACTGAAGCTTTCTTT.

A remark on this clone: Distinct nucleotide sequences in the sample also encode this CDR3. The J gene is TRBJ1-2, the V gene TRBV6-5; 12 nucleotides align to TRBD1. Germline CDR1 reads MNHEY; CDR2 reads SVGAGI. Unmatched junction bases numbered 3, after V lost 0 bases and J lost 4 bases. There are 16 residues in the CDR3. DNA for the CDR3: TGTGCCAGCAGTTACTCCGGGACAGGGGGCGCCTATGGCTACACCTTC. Its protein is CASSYSGTGGAYGYTF.

The rearrangement joins TRBV14 to TRBJ1-2, with TRBD1 identical over 9 bases. The CDR3 totals 15 residues. Germline CDR1 SGHDN, CDR2 FVKESK. With V trimmed by 0 bases and J by 8 bases, 7 bases remained unmatched. This CDR3 is CASSQEGGQGQGYTF. The DNA for the CDR3 is TGTGCCAGCAGCCAAGAGGGGGGACAGGGACAGGGCTACACCTTC. Complete variable domain (other parts from reference TRBV14 and TRBJ1-2): EAGVTQFPSHSVIEKGQTVTLRCDPISGHDNLYWYRRVMGKEIKFLLHFVKESKQDESGMPNNRFLAERTGGTYSTLKVQPAELEDSGVYFCASSQEGGQGQGYTFGSGTRLTVV.

V usage is TRBV24-1 and J usage is TRBJ2-3; tentatively, D is TRBD1 (6 bases). With 5 bases removed from V and 2 bases from J, the gap between germline ends came to 13 bases. Germline values: CDR1 KGHDR, CDR2 SFDVKD. The CDR3 spans 15 residues. The CDR3 nucleotides read TGTGCCACCAGTGTGGGGCAGGGGTCCACAGATACGCAGTATTTT. Translating gives CATSVGQGSTDTQYF.

The chain is built from TRBV9 and TRBJ1-3, with D perhaps matching TRBD1 (5 bases). The germline V and J ends were trimmed by 0 bases and 0 bases, with 10 bases remaining between them. CDR1 is SGDLS and CDR2 is YYNGEE in the germline V gene. The CDR3 is 16 residues long. The CDR3 sequence: CASSVDNRPSGNTIYF. DNA of the CDR3: TGTGCCAGCAGCGTAGATAACAGGCCCTCTGGAAACACCATATATTTT. Full variable domain (outside the CDR3, taken from reference TRBV9 and TRBJ1-3): DSGVTQTPKHLITATGQRVTLRCSPRSGDLSVYWYQQSLDQGLQFLIQYYNGEERAKGNILERFSAQQFPDLHSELNLSSLELGDSALYFCASSVDNRPSGNTIYFGEGSWLTVV.

The genes are TRBV10-2 and TRBJ2-7; the match to TRBD1 covers 7 bases. The J segment lost 4 bases and the V segment lost 3 bases, leaving 9 bases of the junction unmatched. The germline gives CDR1 WSHSY, CDR2 SAAADI. This CDR3 is 15 amino acids long. The CDR3 DNA is TGCGCCAGCAGTGAAGTCAGGGGGATGGGGTACGAGCAGTACGTC. Translating it yields CASSEVRGMGYEQYV.

The chain uses TRBV6-2 or TRBV6-3 and TRBJ1-5; weak D call: TRBD1 (5 bases). The V gene's germline CDR1 is MNHEY and CDR2 SVGEGT. The germline V and J ends were trimmed by 6 bases and 5 bases, with 14 bases remaining between them. The CDR3 is made up of 14 amino acids. The CDR3 coding sequence is TGTGCCAGCAGCCCTGTCGGGGGAGATCAGCCCCAGCATTTT. It codes for CASSPVGGDQPQHF.

This chain links TRBV29-1 with TRBJ2-5; 11 bases are shared with TRBD1. The CDR3 is 14 residues long. Per germline, CDR1 SQVTM and CDR2 ANQGSEA. The V segment lost 8 bases and the J segment 5 bases; nucleotides outside the gene matches: 10. CDR3 region: CSSGGTGGRETQYF. The DNA for the CDR3 is TGCAGCAGTGGCGGGACAGGGGGACGGGAGACCCAGTACTTC.

The rearrangement links TRBV7-2 to TRBJ2-7, with D maybe TRBD2 (6 bases). Trimming took 1 base from V and 3 from J, leaving 10 bases between them. Germline V gene sequence: CDR1 SGHTA, CDR2 FQGNSA. This CDR3 is 14 amino acids long. CDR3 loop: CASSLGGAGYEQYF. The CDR3 DNA sequence: TGTGCCAGCAGCTTAGGGGGAGCGGGCTACGAGCAGTACTTC.

This clone was observed a few times. The CDR3 sequence is CASSYDNNYGYTF. DNA for the CDR3: TGTGCCAGCAGTTACGACAATAACTATGGCTACACCTTC. V gene TRBV6-5 combines with J gene TRBJ1-2, with D unclear. CDR1 is MNHEY and CDR2 is SVGAGI in the germline V gene. The CDR3 spans 13 residues. Trimming stripped 2 bases from V and 1 base from J, with 5 bases between.

The chain has TRBV6-5 and TRBJ1-1; D may be TRBD1 (5 bases). This CDR3 region has 15 residues. The V end lost 2 bases, the J end lost 4 bases, and 14 bases lay between the germline ends. From germline, CDR1 is MNHEY and CDR2 SVGAGI. The chain's CDR3 is CASSYEPGRGTEAFF. The CDR3 coding sequence is TGTGCCAGCAGTTACGAGCCAGGGAGGGGCACTGAAGCTTTCTTT.

The chain joins TRBV6-5 to TRBJ2-3; D might be TRBD2 (6 bases). This CDR3 spans 15 amino acids. Germline V gene lookup returns CDR1 MNHEY and CDR2 SVGAGI. V was shortened by 5 bases and J by 6 bases, with 18 bases between the two germline ends. The CDR3 protein is CASSPPGGSPDTQYF. For the CDR3, the DNA is TGTGCCAGCAGTCCCCCCGGGGGATCGCCCGATACGCAGTATTTT.

The V and J genes are TRBV18 and TRBJ2-1, with D unresolved. From germline, CDR1 is KGHSH and CDR2 LQKENI. Trimming pared 5 bases from V and 9 bases from J, leaving 20 bases between. The CDR3 runs to 15 residues. The CDR3 region is CASSADTSRIAEQFF. The CDR3 bases are TGTGCCAGCTCAGCAGACACCAGTCGAATCGCTGAGCAGTTCTTC.

This chain joins TRBV4-3 and TRBJ2-2; 16 nucleotides align to TRBD2. The CDR3 contains 18 residues. Trimming cost V 3 bases and J 3 bases; bases outside gene matches: 4. CDR1 is LGHNA, CDR2 YSLEER, per germline. The DNA for the CDR3 is TGCGCCAGCAGCCAGGGGACTAGCGGGGGGGCGGACACCGGGGAGCTGTTTTTT. Amino acid sequence: CASSQGTSGGADTGELFF.

The chain couples TRBV19 to TRBJ1-2; 7 nucleotides match TRBD1. V shed 7 bases and J 1 base; nucleotides not matched to a gene: 6. The CDR3 is made up of 14 amino acids. Per the germline V gene, CDR1 is LNHDA and CDR2 is SQIVND (reference sequence). The CDR3 is CASIAGTVNYGYTF. The CDR3 DNA reads as TGTGCCAGTATTGCCGGGACAGTTAACTATGGCTACACCTTC.

This clone appeared a few times. The V and J genes are TRBV30 and TRBJ1-2, with 9 bases matching TRBD1. V dropped 4 bases and J dropped 8; count of bases not matched to a gene: 8. CDR1 is GTSNPN, CDR2 SVGIG, per germline (reference sequence). This CDR3 has 13 amino acids. CDR3 loop: CAWTWDRVRGYTF. The DNA for the CDR3 is TGTGCCTGGACTTGGGACAGGGTCAGGGGCTACACCTTC.